The entry below gives a single TCR beta chain sequence along with its context. This CDR3 is 14 amino acids long. V gave up 6 bases and J gave up 6 bases, with 15 bases separating them. Germline V gives CDR1 SNHLY, CDR2 FYNNEI. This entry is derived from a study of control samples from healthy donors and cancer patients. The data were produced by immunoSEQ multiplex PCR, yet TCRdb's version contains in-frame clones alone and is incomplete. The sample includes 90,000 or so clones, 70% to 90% of them seen just once. The sequence derives from a woman aged 60-70 years in good health. The sample consisted of blood. This chain joins TRBV2 and TRBJ2-1, with a tentative D call TRBD2 (5 bases). CDR3 loop: CASRVTARGNEQFF. Here the CDR3 DNA reads TGTGCCAGCAGAGTGACCGCTCGGGGCAATGAGCAGTTCTTC.